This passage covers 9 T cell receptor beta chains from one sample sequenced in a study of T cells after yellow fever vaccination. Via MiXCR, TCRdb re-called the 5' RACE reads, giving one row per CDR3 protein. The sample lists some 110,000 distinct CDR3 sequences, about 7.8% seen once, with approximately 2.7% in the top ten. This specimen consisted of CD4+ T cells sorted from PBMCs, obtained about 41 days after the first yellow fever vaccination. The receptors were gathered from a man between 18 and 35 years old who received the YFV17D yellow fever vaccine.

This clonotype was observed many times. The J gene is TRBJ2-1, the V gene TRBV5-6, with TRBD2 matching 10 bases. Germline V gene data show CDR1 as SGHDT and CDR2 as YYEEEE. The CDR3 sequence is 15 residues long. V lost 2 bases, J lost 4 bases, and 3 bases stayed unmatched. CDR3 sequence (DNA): TGTGCCAGCAGCTTCCCTAGCGGGGGTTACAATGAGCAGTTCTTC. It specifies CASSFPSGGYNEQFF.

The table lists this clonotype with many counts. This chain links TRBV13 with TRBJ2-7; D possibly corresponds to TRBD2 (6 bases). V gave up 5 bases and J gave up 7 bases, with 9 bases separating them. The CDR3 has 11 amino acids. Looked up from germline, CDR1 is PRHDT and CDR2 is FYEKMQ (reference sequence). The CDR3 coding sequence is TGTGCCAGCAGCGTTGGGGGGGAGCAGTACTTC. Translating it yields CASSVGGEQYF.

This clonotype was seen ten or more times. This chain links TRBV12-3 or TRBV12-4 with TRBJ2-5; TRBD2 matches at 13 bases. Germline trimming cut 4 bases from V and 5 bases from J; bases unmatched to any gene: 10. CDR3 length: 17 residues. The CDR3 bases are TGTGCCAGCAGTTCCTGGACTAGCGGGGGTACAGGGGAGACCCAGTACTTC. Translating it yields CASSSWTSGGTGETQYF.

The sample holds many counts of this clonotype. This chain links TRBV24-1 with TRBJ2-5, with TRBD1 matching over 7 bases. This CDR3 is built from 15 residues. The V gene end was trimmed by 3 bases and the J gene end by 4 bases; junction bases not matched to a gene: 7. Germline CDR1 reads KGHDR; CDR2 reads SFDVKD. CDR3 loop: CATSDPKGAGETQYF. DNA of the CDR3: TGTGCCACCAGTGATCCGAAGGGGGCCGGAGAGACCCAGTACTTC.

The CDR3 DNA sequence: TGTGCAAGTCGCTTAGCTACTAGCGGGGGAGGCACAGATACGCAGTATTTT. This sequence encodes CASRLATSGGGTDTQYF. V usage is TRBV12-2 and J usage is TRBJ2-3; TRBD2, as called in the table, went unchecked against the DNA. TRBV12-2 constitutes a pseudogene. CDR3 length equals 17 residues.

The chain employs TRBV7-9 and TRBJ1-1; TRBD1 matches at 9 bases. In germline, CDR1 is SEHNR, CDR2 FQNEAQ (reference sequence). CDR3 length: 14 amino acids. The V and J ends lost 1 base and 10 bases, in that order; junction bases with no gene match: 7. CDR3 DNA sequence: TGTGCCAGCAGCTTAGAGGGGGTGGGACAGGGAGCTTTCTTT. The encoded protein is CASSLEGVGQGAFF.

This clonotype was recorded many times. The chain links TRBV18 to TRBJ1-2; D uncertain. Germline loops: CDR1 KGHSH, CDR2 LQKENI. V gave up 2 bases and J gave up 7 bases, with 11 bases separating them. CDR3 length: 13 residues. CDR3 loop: CASSPGRLSGYTF. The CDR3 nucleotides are TGTGCCAGCTCACCAGGGAGGTTAAGTGGCTACACCTTC.

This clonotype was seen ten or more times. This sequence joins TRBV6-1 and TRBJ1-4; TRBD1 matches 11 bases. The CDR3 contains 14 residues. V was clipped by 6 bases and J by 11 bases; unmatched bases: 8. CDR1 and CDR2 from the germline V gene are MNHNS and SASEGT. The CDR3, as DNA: TGTGCCAGCAGCTCCGGGACAGGGGGTGCGAAACTGTTTTTT. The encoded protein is CASSSGTGGAKLFF.

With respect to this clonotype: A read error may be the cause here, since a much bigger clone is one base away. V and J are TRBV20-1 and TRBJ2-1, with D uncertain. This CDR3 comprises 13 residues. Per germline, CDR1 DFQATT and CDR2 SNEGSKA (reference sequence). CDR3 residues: CSLWVSILNEQLF. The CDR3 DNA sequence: TGCAGCCTGTGGGTGTCGATACTCAATGAGCAGCTCTTC.